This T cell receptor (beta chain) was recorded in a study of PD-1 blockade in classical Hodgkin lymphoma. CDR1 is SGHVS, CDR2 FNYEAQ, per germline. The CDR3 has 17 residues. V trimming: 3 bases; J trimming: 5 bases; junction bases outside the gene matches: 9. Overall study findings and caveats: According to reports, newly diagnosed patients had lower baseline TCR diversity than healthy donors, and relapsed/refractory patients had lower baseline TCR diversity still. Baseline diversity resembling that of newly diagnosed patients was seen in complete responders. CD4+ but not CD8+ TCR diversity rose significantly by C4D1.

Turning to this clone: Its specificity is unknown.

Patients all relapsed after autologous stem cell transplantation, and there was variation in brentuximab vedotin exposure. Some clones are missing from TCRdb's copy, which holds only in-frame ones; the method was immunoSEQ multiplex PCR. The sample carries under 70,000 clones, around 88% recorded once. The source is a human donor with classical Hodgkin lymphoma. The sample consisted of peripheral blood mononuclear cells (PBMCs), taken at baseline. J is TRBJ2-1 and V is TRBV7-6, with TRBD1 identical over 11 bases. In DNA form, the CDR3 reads TGTGCCAGCAGCTTTCTACCGGGACAGGGGGTCAACAATGAGCAGTTCTTC. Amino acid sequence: CASSFLPGQGVNNEQFF.